Each of the 21 T cell receptor beta chains below was sequenced from the same sample in a study of control samples from healthy donors and cancer patients. The method was immunoSEQ multiplex PCR; TCRdb's version includes in-frame clones alone and lacks a portion of them. The table has 90,000 or so clones, around 85% seen once. The sample comprised blood. All receptors derive from a man younger than 40 in good health.

The chain is built from TRBV9 and TRBJ2-6; no reliable D call. From germline, CDR1 is SGDLS and CDR2 YYNGEE. The CDR3 has 15 residues. Trimming removed 2 bases from V and 0 bases from J, with 6 bases in between. The CDR3 bases are TGTGCCAGCAGCGTCTTGGGCTCTGGGGCCAACGTCCTGACTTTC. Translated: CASSVLGSGANVLTF. The complete variable domain, with remaining parts taken from reference TRBV9 and TRBJ2-6, reads DSGVTQTPKHLITATGQRVTLRCSPRSGDLSVYWYQQSLDQGLQFLIQYYNGEERAKGNILERFSAQQFPDLHSELNLSSLELGDSALYFCASSVLGSGANVLTFGAGSRLTVL.

V is TRBV24-1 and J is TRBJ1-1, with a weak D call TRBD1 (6 bases). Trimming pared 12 bases from V and 0 bases from J, leaving 10 bases between. The germline V gene encodes CDR1 KGHDR and CDR2 SFDVKD. The CDR3 runs to 12 residues. The CDR3 nucleotides are TGTGCCTTAAGGGGGATGAACACTGAAGCTTTCTTT. This codes for CALRGMNTEAFF.

This clone showed up many times. The chain is built from TRBV4-1 and TRBJ1-6; tentative D call: TRBD1 (6 bases). V was pared by 6 bases and J by 7 bases, with 19 bases between. In germline, CDR1 is MGHRA, CDR2 YSYEKL. The CDR3 is 16 amino acids. The CDR3 region is CASSHAQGIWNSPLHF. DNA for the CDR3: TGCGCCAGCAGTCATGCTCAGGGGATTTGGAATTCACCCCTCCACTTT.

This chain connects TRBV13 to TRBJ2-5; D possibly uses TRBD1 or TRBD2 (5 bases each). This CDR3 region has 14 residues. V was shortened by 4 bases and J by 5 bases, with 14 bases between the two germline ends. CDR1 is PRHDT, CDR2 FYEKMQ, per germline (reference sequence). This chain's CDR3 is CASSSLRGGETQYF. CDR3 bases: TGTGCCAGCAGCTCCCTACGGGGCGGGGAGACCCAGTACTTC.

The chain links TRBV6-5 to TRBJ2-7; 9 nucleotides agree with TRBD1. Germline V gene lookup returns CDR1 MNHEY and CDR2 SVGAGI. The length of the CDR3 is 15 residues. Losses at the gene ends were 6 bases for V and 3 bases for J; bases not matched to a gene: 9. The CDR3 region is CASSHIRTGDYEQYF. CDR3 nucleotide sequence: TGTGCCAGCAGCCATATCCGGACAGGGGACTACGAGCAGTACTTC.

This clone has a handful of counts. The rearrangement uses TRBV11-1 and TRBJ2-5; D remains unclear. The CDR3 length is 14 residues. Trimming took off 3 bases at V and 5 bases at J, with 13 bases between the two ends. Germline CDR1 and CDR2: SGHAT and FQDESV (reference sequence). The CDR3 sequence: CASSFWARGETQYF. Here the CDR3 DNA reads TGTGCCAGCAGCTTTTGGGCCCGTGGGGAGACCCAGTACTTC. The entire variable domain, with the rest obtained from reference TRBV11-1 and TRBJ2-5, is as follows: EAEVAQSPRYKITEKSQAVAFWCDPISGHATLYWYRQILGQGPELLVQFQDESVVDDSQLPKDRFSAERLKGVDSTLKIQPAELGDSAMYLCASSFWARGETQYFGPGTRLLVL.

The genes are TRBV6-6 and TRBJ1-4; 12 bases map to TRBD1. The CDR3 has 16 residues. V dropped 0 bases and J dropped 7; count of bases not matched to a gene: 3. Germline V gene sequence: CDR1 MNHNY, CDR2 SVGAGI (reference sequence). The CDR3 nucleotides read TGTGCCAGCAGTTACTCGGGGACAGGGGGCGGTGAAAAACTGTTTTTT. Translating gives CASSYSGTGGGEKLFF.

This chain links TRBV6-4 with TRBJ2-1, with a weak D call TRBD2 (6 bases). Trimming removed 6 bases at V and 10 bases at J, with 19 bases between. Per germline, CDR1 MRHNA and CDR2 SNTAGT. The CDR3 spans 14 residues. The CDR3 here is CASSAGTDGYEQFF. In nucleotides, the CDR3 is TGTGCCAGCAGCGCCGGGACTGATGGATACGAGCAGTTCTTC.

V is TRBV5-8 and J is TRBJ2-1; D is unclear. Germline V gene sequence: CDR1 SGHTS, CDR2 YDEGEE. V shed 2 bases and J shed 3 bases, with 0 bases lying between them. This CDR3 region has 11 residues. The CDR3 reads CASSFYNEQFF. The CDR3 DNA reads TGTGCCAGCAGCTTCTACAATGAGCAGTTCTTC.

This clone turned up a few times. The rearrangement uses TRBV6-5 and TRBJ1-1; 9 bases align to TRBD1. This CDR3 spans 15 amino acids. V lost 4 bases and J lost 4; bases outside the gene matches: 7. Germline V gene lookup returns CDR1 MNHEY and CDR2 SVGAGI. This chain's CDR3 is CASSSQQGASTEAFF. The CDR3 DNA sequence: TGTGCCAGCAGTTCACAACAGGGGGCTAGCACTGAAGCTTTCTTT.

This CDR3 reads CAGRREPQSPLHF. CDR3 in DNA: TGTGCCGGACGTCGGGAGCCCCAATCACCCCTCCACTTT. The V call is TRBV28, the J call TRBJ1-6; D call uncertain. CDR1 and CDR2 (germline): MDHEN, SYDVKM. The CDR3 length is 13 residues. V lost 11 bases and J lost 10, with 18 bases in between.

V usage is TRBV25-1 and J usage is TRBJ1-1; TRBD1 aligns across 7 bases. Germline V gene lookup returns CDR1 MGHDK and CDR2 SYGVNS. J was trimmed by 4 bases and V by 6 bases; bases with no gene match: 8. The length of the CDR3 is 14 residues. CDR3 sequence (DNA): TGTGCCAGCAGGCAGAGACAGGGTTCCACTGAAGCTTTCTTT. Translated: CASRQRQGSTEAFF.

This rearrangement joins TRBV12-3 or TRBV12-4 to TRBJ2-1; D is perhaps TRBD2 (6 bases). V shed 5 bases and J shed 10 bases, with 9 bases lying between them. The CDR3 loop spans 11 amino acids. CDR3 sequence reads: CASSPGREQFF. The DNA for the CDR3 is TGTGCCAGCAGTCCTGGGAGGGAGCAGTTCTTC.

The J gene is TRBJ2-5, the V gene TRBV19, with 7 bases that match TRBD1. V dropped 8 bases and J dropped 2; count of bases not matched to a gene: 5. The length of the CDR3 is 13 residues. CDR1 LNHDA and CDR2 SQIVND come from the germline V gene (reference sequence). The CDR3 is CASAGTEQETQYF. The DNA for the CDR3 is TGTGCCAGTGCCGGGACAGAACAAGAGACCCAGTACTTC.

The rearrangement uses TRBV2 and TRBJ2-5, with TRBD2 identical over 7 bases. This CDR3 contains 14 residues. Germline CDR1 SNHLY, CDR2 FYNNEI. Trimming took 4 bases from V and 2 from J; bases not matched to a gene: 4. Here the CDR3 DNA reads TGTGCCAGCAGTGGCTCGCGGGGGCAAGAGACCCAGTACTTC. Translating gives CASSGSRGQETQYF.

The chain joins TRBV5-1 to TRBJ1-4; no clear D gene. Trimming stripped 6 bases from V and 0 bases from J, with 9 bases between. Germline CDR1 SGHRS, CDR2 YFSETQ. The CDR3 spans 14 residues. The CDR3 protein is CASKGSATNEKLFF. DNA for the CDR3: TGCGCCAGCAAAGGATCTGCAACTAATGAAAAACTGTTTTTT. The full variable domain, in which reference TRBV5-1 and TRBJ1-4 provide the parts outside the CDR3, is KAGVTQTPRYLIKTRGQQVTLSCSPISGHRSVSWYQQTPGQGLQFLFEYFSETQRNKGNFPGRFSGRQFSNSRSEMNVSTLELGDSALYLCASKGSATNEKLFFGSGTQLSVL.

This chain joins TRBV6-6 and TRBJ1-1; D possibly corresponds to TRBD1 (6 bases). Trimming took off 5 bases at V and 4 bases at J, with 23 bases between the two ends. There are 17 residues in the CDR3. Looked up from germline, CDR1 is MNHNY and CDR2 is SVGAGI (reference sequence). CDR3 residues: CASSPATGSWVGTEAFF. DNA of the CDR3: TGTGCCAGCAGTCCTGCGACAGGATCGTGGGTTGGCACTGAAGCTTTCTTT.

V gene TRBV12-3 or TRBV12-4 combines with J gene TRBJ2-7, with 10 bases aligning to TRBD1. This CDR3 is 13 amino acids long. With V trimmed by 8 bases and J by 3 bases, 4 bases remained unmatched. CDR3 in DNA: TGTGCCAGCGGCCGGGACAGGGGCTACGAGCAGTACTTC. Protein sequence: CASGRDRGYEQYF.

This clone showed up just a few times. This chain connects TRBV5-1 to TRBJ2-7, with 7 bases lining up with TRBD2. Germline V CDR1 and CDR2: SGHRS, YFSETQ. The CDR3 is 15 amino acids. J gave up 4 bases and V 0 bases, and 7 bases lay outside the gene matches. The CDR3 here is CASSLDEGLYYEQYF. CDR3 DNA sequence: TGCGCCAGCAGCTTGGATGAGGGACTATATTACGAGCAGTACTTC.

The gene calls are TRBV7-9 and TRBJ1-2, with D perhaps matching TRBD1 (6 bases). Deletions cut 2 bases from V and 5 bases from J, with 9 bases between. The CDR3 extends over 13 amino acids. In germline, CDR1 is SEHNR, CDR2 FQNEAQ (reference sequence). CDR3 nucleotide sequence: TGTGCCAGCAGCTTAAAGGGGGAGTATGGCTACACCTTC. Translating it yields CASSLKGEYGYTF.

This chain joins TRBV5-1 and TRBJ2-7, with D perhaps matching TRBD2 (5 bases). The V gene lost 0 bases and the J gene lost 5 bases, with 15 bases spanning the gap. CDR3 size: 15 residues. CDR1 is SGHRS and CDR2 is YFSETQ in the germline V gene. CDR3 nucleotides: TGCGCCAGCAGCTTGGCCGGCGGGCGTTACGACGAGCAGTACTTC. Its translation is CASSLAGGRYDEQYF.